This is a list of T cell receptor beta chains from one sample in a study of T cells in Graves' hyperthyroidism and ophthalmopathy. TCRdb re-analysed the multiplex PCR reads in MiXCR, keeping a single row per CDR3 protein. This sample has roughly 260,000 distinct CDR3 sequences, with less than 15% found just once. The material sequenced was blood. The receptor source for this set is a woman between 35 and 50 years old with Graves' hyperthyroidism that later progressed to Graves' ophthalmopathy. Both conserved end residues are part of each CDR3. The D gene is left open where the match is weak. Clone size is shown for a subset of rows, as once, few, many or a class of expanded clone.

cdr3_aa: CASKRTGAPNEQFF
cdr3_nt: TGCGCCAGCAAAAGGACAGGGGCCCCCAATGAGCAGTTCTTC
v_call: TRBV4-1
d_call: TRBD1
clone_size: .
j_call: TRBJ2-1

cdr3_aa: CASRRGDSGNTIYF
cdr3_nt: TGTGCCAGCAGGAGGGGGGACTCTGGAAACACCATATATTTT
v_call: TRBV2
d_call: .
clone_size: .
j_call: TRBJ1-3

cdr3_aa: CASSYSKAQGSFEQFF
cdr3_nt: TGTGCCAGCAGTTACTCGAAGGCCCAGGGTTCCTTTGAGCAGTTCTTC
v_call: TRBV6-5
d_call: .
clone_size: many
j_call: TRBJ2-1

cdr3_aa: CASRARDSATDTQYF
cdr3_nt: TGTGCCAGCAGGGCTCGGGACTCCGCCACAGATACGCAGTATTTT
v_call: TRBV2
d_call: .
clone_size: many
j_call: TRBJ2-3

cdr3_aa: CASSPYDDCNEQFF
cdr3_nt: TGTGCCAGCAGCCCCTACGATGATTGCAATGAGCAGTTCTTC
v_call: TRBV11-2
d_call: .
clone_size: .
j_call: TRBJ2-1

cdr3_aa: CASSLLGDMDGYTF
cdr3_nt: TGTGCCAGCAGCTTATTGGGGGACATGGATGGCTACACCTTC
v_call: TRBV7-9
d_call: .
clone_size: .
j_call: TRBJ1-2

cdr3_aa: CASRGLAGGLRSSYEQYF
cdr3_nt: TGTGCCAGCAGAGGACTAGCGGGAGGGCTGAGAAGCTCCTACGAGCAGTACTTC
v_call: TRBV11-2
d_call: TRBD2
clone_size: many
j_call: TRBJ2-7

cdr3_aa: CAISAGEGGEQYF
cdr3_nt: TGTGCCATCAGTGCGGGGGAAGGGGGCGAGCAGTACTTC
v_call: TRBV10-3
d_call: .
clone_size: many
j_call: TRBJ2-7

cdr3_aa: CASSKRTLTDTQYF
cdr3_nt: TGTGCCAGCAGTAAAAGGACCCTCACAGATACGCAGTATTTT
v_call: TRBV28
d_call: .
clone_size: many
j_call: TRBJ2-3

cdr3_aa: CASSLESGYYNEQFF
cdr3_nt: TGTGCCAGCAGCTTAGAGTCCGGGTACTACAATGAGCAGTTCTTC
v_call: TRBV11-2
d_call: .
clone_size: many
j_call: TRBJ2-1

cdr3_aa: CASSQLLAGYNEQFF
cdr3_nt: TGCGCCAGCAGCCAATTACTAGCGGGATACAATGAGCAGTTCTTC
v_call: TRBV4-1
d_call: TRBD2
clone_size: many
j_call: TRBJ2-1

cdr3_aa: CASSSTGGSYNEQFF
cdr3_nt: TGTGCCAGCAGCTCTACAGGGGGCTCCTACAATGAGCAGTTCTTC
v_call: TRBV5-8
d_call: TRBD1
clone_size: many
j_call: TRBJ2-1

cdr3_aa: CASSLRQNSPDTQYF
cdr3_nt: TGTGCCAGCAGCCTCCGACAGAATTCCCCGGATACGCAGTATTTT
v_call: TRBV7-8
d_call: .
clone_size: many
j_call: TRBJ2-3

cdr3_aa: CASSIRASGRVYNEQFF
cdr3_nt: TGTGCCAGTAGTATTAGGGCTAGCGGGAGGGTCTACAATGAGCAGTTCTTC
v_call: TRBV19
d_call: TRBD2
clone_size: many
j_call: TRBJ2-1

cdr3_aa: CASSPGTSGRSEQFF
cdr3_nt: TGTGCCAGCAGTCCCGGGACTAGCGGGAGGAGTGAGCAGTTCTTC
v_call: TRBV27
d_call: TRBD2
clone_size: few
j_call: TRBJ2-1

cdr3_aa: CASSDISAGTGHQYF
cdr3_nt: TGTGCCAGCAGCGATATTTCCGCGGGGACAGGACATCAGTACTTC
v_call: TRBV7-2
d_call: TRBD1
clone_size: .
j_call: TRBJ2-4

cdr3_aa: CASSYHTEAFF
cdr3_nt: TGTGCCAGCAGCTACCACACTGAAGCTTTCTTT
v_call: TRBV11-2
d_call: .
clone_size: .
j_call: TRBJ1-1

cdr3_aa: CSARGAQGETQYF
cdr3_nt: TGCAGTGCTAGAGGGGCCCAGGGAGAGACCCAGTACTTC
v_call: TRBV20-1
d_call: .
clone_size: many
j_call: TRBJ2-5

cdr3_aa: CASSEFAGATEAFF
cdr3_nt: TGTGCCAGCAGTGAATTTGCAGGGGCCACTGAAGCTTTCTTT
v_call: TRBV2
d_call: .
clone_size: .
j_call: TRBJ1-1

cdr3_aa: CASSDGALNTEAFF
cdr3_nt: TGTGCCAGCAGTGACGGGGCTTTGAACACTGAAGCTTTCTTT
v_call: TRBV2
d_call: .
clone_size: .
j_call: TRBJ1-1

cdr3_aa: CASSQDLRGSQPQHF
cdr3_nt: TGCGCCAGCAGCCAAGATTTACGGGGGAGTCAGCCCCAGCATTTT
v_call: TRBV4-1
d_call: .
clone_size: few
j_call: TRBJ1-5

cdr3_aa: CASSLGTGADNEQFF
cdr3_nt: TGTGCCAGCAGCTTAGGAACAGGGGCGGACAATGAGCAGTTCTTC
v_call: TRBV7-2
d_call: TRBD1
clone_size: many
j_call: TRBJ2-1

cdr3_aa: CASSLRGGNYNEQFF
cdr3_nt: TGTGCCAGCAGCTTACGTGGCGGGAACTACAATGAGCAGTTCTTC
v_call: TRBV7-9
d_call: .
clone_size: many
j_call: TRBJ2-1

cdr3_aa: CSGDSYNEQFF
cdr3_nt: TGCAGCGGGGACAGTTACAATGAGCAGTTCTTC
v_call: TRBV29-1
d_call: TRBD1
clone_size: many
j_call: TRBJ2-1

cdr3_aa: CASGPDPGWTEAFF
cdr3_nt: TGTGCTAGTGGTCCCGACCCAGGGTGGACTGAAGCTTTCTTT
v_call: TRBV12-5
d_call: .
clone_size: once
j_call: TRBJ1-1

cdr3_aa: CASRTMDPLRETQYF
cdr3_nt: TGTGCCAGCAGAACGATGGACCCCTTGAGGGAGACGCAGTATTTT
v_call: TRBV27
d_call: .
clone_size: many
j_call: TRBJ2-3

cdr3_aa: CASSPIRRATPYEQYF
cdr3_nt: TGTGCCAGCAGTCCGATAAGGCGGGCTACCCCCTACGAGCAGTACTTC
v_call: TRBV27
d_call: .
clone_size: many
j_call: TRBJ2-7

cdr3_aa: CASSLLQGGGYEQYF
cdr3_nt: TGTGCCAGCAGTTTGCTACAGGGGGGAGGCTACGAGCAGTACTTC
v_call: TRBV28
d_call: TRBD1
clone_size: many
j_call: TRBJ2-7

cdr3_aa: CASSIGRGISNQPQHF
cdr3_nt: TGTGCCAGTAGTATAGGACGGGGGATCAGCAATCAGCCCCAGCATTTT
v_call: TRBV19
d_call: .
clone_size: .
j_call: TRBJ1-5

cdr3_aa: CASSEGRDSEKLFF
cdr3_nt: TGTGCCAGCAGTGAAGGCCGGGACAGCGAAAAACTGTTTTTT
v_call: TRBV6-1
d_call: TRBD1
clone_size: many
j_call: TRBJ1-4

cdr3_aa: CASSPPTGPGANVLTF
cdr3_nt: TGTGCCAGCTCACCACCGACAGGTCCTGGGGCCAACGTCCTGACTTTC
v_call: TRBV18
d_call: .
clone_size: many
j_call: TRBJ2-6

cdr3_aa: CASSQLWFSEAFF
cdr3_nt: TGTGCCAGCAGCCAACTCTGGTTCTCGGAAGCTTTCTTT
v_call: TRBV28
d_call: .
clone_size: many
j_call: TRBJ1-1

cdr3_aa: CASSFSGFLYEQYF
cdr3_nt: TGTGCCAGCAGCTTCTCCGGGTTTCTATACGAGCAGTACTTC
v_call: TRBV7-8
d_call: .
clone_size: many
j_call: TRBJ2-7

cdr3_aa: CASSLGGTGVPYEQYF
cdr3_nt: TGTGCCAGCAGCTTAGGGGGGACAGGGGTCCCCTACGAGCAGTACTTC
v_call: TRBV7-9
d_call: TRBD1
clone_size: .
j_call: TRBJ2-7

cdr3_aa: CASVHNEQFF
cdr3_nt: TGTGCCAGCGTTCACAATGAGCAGTTCTTC
v_call: TRBV2
d_call: .
clone_size: .
j_call: TRBJ2-1

cdr3_aa: CASGPTGTENTGELFF
cdr3_nt: TGCGCCAGCGGGCCCACAGGGACGGAGAACACCGGGGAGCTGTTTTTT
v_call: TRBV5-1
d_call: .
clone_size: many
j_call: TRBJ2-2

cdr3_aa: CASNRGDGEQFF
cdr3_nt: TGTGCCAGTAACAGGGGGGACGGTGAGCAGTTCTTC
v_call: TRBV19
d_call: TRBD1
clone_size: few
j_call: TRBJ2-1

cdr3_aa: CASSSSGANEQFF
cdr3_nt: TGCGCCAGCAGCTCCTCAGGGGCGAATGAGCAGTTCTTC
v_call: TRBV5-1
d_call: .
clone_size: .
j_call: TRBJ2-1

cdr3_aa: CASSPPSGRGETQYF
cdr3_nt: TGTGCCAGCTCACCACCGAGCGGGAGAGGGGAGACCCAGTACTTC
v_call: TRBV18
d_call: TRBD2
clone_size: many
j_call: TRBJ2-5

cdr3_aa: CASMGLAGAYEQYF
cdr3_nt: TGTGCCAGCATGGGACTAGCGGGAGCCTACGAGCAGTACTTC
v_call: TRBV27
d_call: TRBD2
clone_size: .
j_call: TRBJ2-7